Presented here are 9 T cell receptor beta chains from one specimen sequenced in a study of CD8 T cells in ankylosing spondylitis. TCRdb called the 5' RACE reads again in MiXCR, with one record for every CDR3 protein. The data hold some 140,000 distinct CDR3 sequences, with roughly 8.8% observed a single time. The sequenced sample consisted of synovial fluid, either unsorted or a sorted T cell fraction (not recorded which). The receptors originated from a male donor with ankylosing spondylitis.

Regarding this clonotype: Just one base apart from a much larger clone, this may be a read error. CDR3 region: CASSPHRDRTTGELFF. Written as DNA, the CDR3 is TGCGCCAGCAGCCCCCACCGGGACAGGACCACCGGGGAGCTGTTTTTT. V usage is TRBV5-1 and J usage is TRBJ2-2; 8 bases match TRBD1. Per the germline V gene, CDR1 is SGHRS and CDR2 is YFSETQ. V lost 4 bases and J lost 4; bases outside the gene matches: 9. CDR3 length equals 16 residues.

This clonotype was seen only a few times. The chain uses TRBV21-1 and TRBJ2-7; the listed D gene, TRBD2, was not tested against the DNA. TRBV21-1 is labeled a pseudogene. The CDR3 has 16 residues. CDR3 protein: CASSKGVRERVYEQYF. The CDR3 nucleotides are TGTGCCAGCAGCAAAGGCGTTAGGGAGAGAGTCTACGAGCAGTACTTC.

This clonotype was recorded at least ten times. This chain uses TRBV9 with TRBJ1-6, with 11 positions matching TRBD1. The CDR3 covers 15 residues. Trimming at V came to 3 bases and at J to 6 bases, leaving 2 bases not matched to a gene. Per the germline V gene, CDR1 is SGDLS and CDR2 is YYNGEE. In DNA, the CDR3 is TGTGCCAGCAGCGCCGGACAGGGGGCTAATTCACCCCTCCACTTT. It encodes CASSAGQGANSPLHF.

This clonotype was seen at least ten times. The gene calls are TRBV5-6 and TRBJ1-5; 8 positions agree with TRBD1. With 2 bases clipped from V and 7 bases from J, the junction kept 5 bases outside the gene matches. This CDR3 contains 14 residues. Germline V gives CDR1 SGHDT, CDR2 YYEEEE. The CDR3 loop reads CASSFGQGGQPQHF. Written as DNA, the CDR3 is TGTGCCAGCAGCTTTGGACAGGGCGGACAGCCCCAGCATTTT. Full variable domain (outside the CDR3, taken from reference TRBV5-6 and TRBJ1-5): DAGVTQSPTHLIKTRGQQVTLRCSPKSGHDTVSWYQQALGQGPQFIFQYYEEEERQRGNFPDRFSGHQFPNYSSELNVNALLLGDSALYLCASSFGQGGQPQHFGDGTRLSIL.

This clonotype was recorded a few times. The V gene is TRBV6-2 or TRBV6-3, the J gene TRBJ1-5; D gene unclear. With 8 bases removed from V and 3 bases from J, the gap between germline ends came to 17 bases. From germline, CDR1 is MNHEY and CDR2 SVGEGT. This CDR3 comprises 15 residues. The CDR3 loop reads CASATMDGYNQPQHF. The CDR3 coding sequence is TGTGCCAGCGCCACTATGGACGGATACAATCAGCCCCAGCATTTT.

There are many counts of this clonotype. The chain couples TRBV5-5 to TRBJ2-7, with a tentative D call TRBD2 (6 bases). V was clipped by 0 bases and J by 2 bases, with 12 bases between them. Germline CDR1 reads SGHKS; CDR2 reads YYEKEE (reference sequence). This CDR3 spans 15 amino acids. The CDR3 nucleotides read TGTGCCAGCAGCTTGGGGGCTAGCGAGACCTACGAGCAGTACTTC. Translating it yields CASSLGASETYEQYF.

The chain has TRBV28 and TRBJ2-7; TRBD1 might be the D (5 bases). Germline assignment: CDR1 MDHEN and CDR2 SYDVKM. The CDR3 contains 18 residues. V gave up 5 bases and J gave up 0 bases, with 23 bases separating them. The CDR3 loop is CASSPPRPFRDISYEQYF. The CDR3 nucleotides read TGTGCCAGCAGTCCACCTCGCCCTTTCAGGGATATCTCCTACGAGCAGTACTTC.

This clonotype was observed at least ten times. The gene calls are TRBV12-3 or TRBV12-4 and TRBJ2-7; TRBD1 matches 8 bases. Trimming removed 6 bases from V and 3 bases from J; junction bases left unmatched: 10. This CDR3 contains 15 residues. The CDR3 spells CASSPGAGGFYEQYF. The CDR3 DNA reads TGTGCCAGCAGCCCGGGGGCAGGGGGCTTCTACGAGCAGTACTTC.

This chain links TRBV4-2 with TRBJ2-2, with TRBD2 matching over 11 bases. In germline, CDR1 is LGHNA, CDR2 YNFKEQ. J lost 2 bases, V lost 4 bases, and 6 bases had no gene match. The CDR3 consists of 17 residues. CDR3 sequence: CASSRVSGRANTGELFF. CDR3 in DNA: TGTGCCAGCAGCCGGGTTAGCGGGAGGGCAAACACCGGGGAGCTGTTTTTT.